The 15 T cell receptor beta chains given below trace back to one sample, sequenced in a study of T-cell memory formation after mild COVID-19 (dated by TCRdb to about 2021). The library was made by 5' RACE. The data were produced on an Illumina NovaSeq 6000. The public sequencing data were trimmed at Q25 with fastp and processed into clonotypes with MiXCR by TCRdb, which kept only in-frame beta chains. Identical CDR3 proteins give one entry, which carries the most common genes and DNA. The sample records about 270,000 distinct CDR3 sequences, around 15% of which are singletons. The biggest ten clones account for 20% to 25% of the sample. Sequencing was performed on PBMCs or a T cell subset sorted from them (not recorded which). The receptors derive from a man aged 18 to 30 who had mild COVID-19 (a few samples of this study predate the infection). The sample titles of this study are shuffled in the database, so cell type and time point are left out; the donor was told from shared clones.

The chain has TRBV15 and TRBJ1-5; a weak D match, TRBD1 (5 bases). CDR1 LNHNV and CDR2 YYDKDF come from the germline V gene (reference sequence). The CDR3 covers 16 residues. The V end was cut by 1 base, the J end by 4 bases, with 14 bases between. The CDR3 here is CATSRAQGGGNQPQHF. CDR3 in DNA: TGTGCCACCAGCAGAGCCCAGGGCGGAGGAAATCAGCCCCAGCATTTT.

This clonotype was detected ten times or more. The chain joins TRBV7-6 to TRBJ2-1; D might be TRBD1 or TRBD2, each matching 5 bases. The CDR3 extends over 15 amino acids. Germline CDR1 SGHVS, CDR2 FNYEAQ. Trimming removed 4 bases from V and 6 bases from J, with 16 bases in between. The CDR3 sequence: CASSSPGSGSNEQFF. The CDR3 DNA follows: TGTGCCAGCAGCTCACCAGGGTCGGGGAGCAATGAGCAGTTCTTC.

A few counts support this clonotype. In DNA form, the CDR3 reads TGTGCCAGCGCCTCCGGGACTAGCGGGGGGGCCATACGAGCTACGCAGTATTTT. Protein: CASASGTSGGAIRATQYF. J is TRBJ2-3 and V is TRBV7-9, with 16 bases lining up with TRBD2. The J segment lost 8 bases and the V segment lost 8 bases, leaving 16 bases of the junction unmatched. Germline values: CDR1 SEHNR, CDR2 FQNEAQ (reference sequence). CDR3 length: 18 amino acids.

This clonotype was detected only a few times. The J gene is TRBJ2-1, the V gene TRBV7-2; D is undetermined. The germline V and J ends were trimmed by 3 bases and 7 bases, with 16 bases remaining between them. Looked up from germline, CDR1 is SGHTA and CDR2 is FQGNSA. The CDR3 totals 15 residues. CDR3 in amino acids: CASSFLGFRGNEQFF. The CDR3 nucleotides are TGTGCCAGCAGCTTTCTAGGGTTCCGTGGGAATGAGCAGTTCTTC. Full variable domain (remainder filled in from reference TRBV7-2 and TRBJ2-1): GAGVSQSPSNKVTEKGKDVELRCDPISGHTALYWYRQSLGQGLEFLIYFQGNSAPDKSGLPSDRFSAERTGGSVSTLTIQRTQQEDSAVYLCASSFLGFRGNEQFFGPGTRLTVL.

CDR3 in amino acids: CASSRWQDDSPLHF. The DNA for the CDR3 is TGTGCCAGCAGCCGTTGGCAGGACGATTCACCCCTCCACTTT. This chain links TRBV14 with TRBJ1-6; D is uncertain. The CDR3 is made up of 14 amino acids. V was clipped by 4 bases and J by 8 bases, with 12 bases between them. CDR1 and CDR2 (germline): SGHDN, FVKESK. Full variable domain (rest looked up from reference TRBV14 and TRBJ1-6): EAGVTQFPSHSVIEKGQTVTLRCDPISGHDNLYWYRRVMGKEIKFLLHFVKESKQDESGMPNNRFLAERTGGTYSTLKVQPAELEDSGVYFCASSRWQDDSPLHFGNGTRLTVT.

The table lists this clonotype with a few counts. This chain connects TRBV10-3 to TRBJ1-1; 9 positions agree with TRBD1. This CDR3 is built from 15 residues. Germline values: CDR1 ENHRY, CDR2 SYGVKD. V dropped 4 bases and J dropped 4; count of bases not matched to a gene: 7. The CDR3 here is CAISAMDRGSTEAFF. CDR3 in DNA: TGTGCCATCAGTGCGATGGACAGGGGATCCACTGAAGCTTTCTTT.

This clonotype was seen many times. The V call is TRBV7-8, the J call TRBJ1-5; unclear D gene. The V gene's germline CDR1 is SGHVS and CDR2 FQNEAQ. The CDR3 loop spans 14 amino acids. The V and J ends lost 2 bases and 5 bases respectively, with 10 bases between them. In nucleotides, the CDR3 is TGTGCCAGCAGCTTAAGGAGGGTGGATCAGCCCCAGCATTTT. It translates to CASSLRRVDQPQHF.

The rearrangement joins TRBV7-8 to TRBJ2-3, with 10 bases matching TRBD1. The germline V gene encodes CDR1 SGHVS and CDR2 FQNEAQ. V trimming: 2 bases; J trimming: 5 bases; junction bases outside the gene matches: 1. The CDR3 sequence is 14 residues long. Written as DNA, the CDR3 is TGTGCCAGCAGCTTACGGGACAGGGGAGATACGCAGTATTTT. It codes for CASSLRDRGDTQYF. The complete variable domain, with remaining parts taken from reference TRBV7-8 and TRBJ2-3, reads GAGVSQSPRYKVAKRGQDVALRCDPISGHVSLFWYQQALGQGPEFLTYFQNEAQLDKSGLPSDRFFAERPEGSVSTLKIQRTQQEDSAVYLCASSLRDRGDTQYFGPGTRLTVL.

There are many counts of this clonotype. The rearrangement links TRBV5-1 to TRBJ1-1; unclear D gene. Germline CDR1 is SGHRS and CDR2 is YFSETQ. This CDR3 is 14 amino acids long. V gave up 3 bases and J gave up 6 bases, with 15 bases separating them. The CDR3 here is CASSSFSAVAEAFF. Written as DNA, the CDR3 is TGCGCCAGCAGCTCCTTCTCGGCGGTTGCTGAAGCTTTCTTT.

This clonotype was recorded a few times. The chain has TRBV12-5 and TRBJ2-5, with TRBD1 identical over 7 bases. The CDR3 extends over 16 amino acids. Germline V gene lookup returns CDR1 LGHNT and CDR2 FRNRAP. The V and J ends lost 1 base and 4 bases, in that order; junction bases with no gene match: 9. The CDR3: CASGLGTGSLRETQYF. Written as DNA, the CDR3 is TGTGCTAGTGGTTTGGGGACAGGATCCCTGAGAGAGACCCAGTACTTC.

There are a few counts of this clonotype. The genes are TRBV2 and TRBJ2-5, with a possible D match to TRBD2 (5 bases). Germline V gives CDR1 SNHLY, CDR2 FYNNEI. There are 15 residues in the CDR3. V was cut by 2 bases and J by 1 base, with 11 bases left in between. In DNA, the CDR3 is TGTGCCAGCAGTGAACAAGAGGGTCCCCAAGAGACCCAGTACTTC. This translates into CASSEQEGPQETQYF.

This clonotype has just a few counts. The chain joins TRBV2 to TRBJ2-1, with a possible D match to TRBD2 (5 bases). The CDR3 consists of 12 residues. Deletions cut 10 bases from V and 8 bases from J, with 15 bases between. The germline gives CDR1 SNHLY, CDR2 FYNNEI. CDR3 residues: CAISELEYEQFF. The CDR3 DNA follows: TGTGCCATTAGCGAGTTGGAATATGAGCAGTTCTTC.

This clonotype was observed a few times. This chain joins TRBV7-9 and TRBJ2-3; no reliable D call. With 2 bases removed from V and 5 bases from J, the gap between germline ends came to 5 bases. Germline lookup yields CDR1 SEHNR and CDR2 FQNEAQ (reference sequence). This CDR3 has 12 amino acids. The CDR3 coding sequence is TGTGCCAGCAGCTTAACAGAAGATACGCAGTATTTT. The encoded protein is CASSLTEDTQYF. The variable domain in full, with the rest retrieved from reference TRBV7-9 and TRBJ2-3, is DTGVSQNPRHKITKRGQNVTFRCDPISEHNRLYWYRQTLGQGPEFLTYFQNEAQLEKSRLLSDRFSAERPKGSFSTLEIQRTEQGDSAMYLCASSLTEDTQYFGPGTRLTVL.

This clonotype was seen repeatedly, ten times or more. This chain uses TRBV2 with TRBJ2-3; weak D call: TRBD2 (5 bases). From germline, CDR1 is SNHLY and CDR2 FYNNEI. The CDR3 spans 14 residues. Trimming took 3 bases from V and 0 from J, leaving 7 bases between them. CDR3 sequence reads: CASSEGGSTDTQYF. CDR3 sequence (DNA): TGTGCCAGCAGTGAGGGCGGGAGCACAGATACGCAGTATTTT.

This clonotype is judged medium-sized. This chain uses TRBV10-2 with TRBJ2-7, with D hard to call. The CDR3 runs to 13 residues. The germline CDR1 and CDR2 sequences are WSHSY and SAAADI. The ends were cut back, 6 bases at V and 0 bases at J, with 9 bases in the middle. This CDR3 is CASRPGDSYEQYF. The CDR3 DNA reads TGCGCCAGCAGGCCTGGGGACTCCTACGAGCAGTACTTC.